Shown below are 31 T cell receptor beta chains from a single sample sequenced in a study of blood T cell repertoires in COVID-19. Clones were sequenced by immunoSEQ multiplex PCR, and TCRdb holds only the in-frame ones, with some missing. This repertoire shows 60,000 or so clones, 90% found once; its top ten account for approximately 13%. Sequencing was done on a sample of peripheral blood. The receptor source for this set is a man between 60 and 75 years old with active COVID-19.

The genes are TRBV5-4 and TRBJ2-5; tentative D call: TRBD1 (5 bases). Trimming shortened V by 6 bases and J by 0 bases, and 9 bases separated the two germline ends. The CDR3 covers 13 residues. Germline V gene sequence: CDR1 SGHNT, CDR2 YYREEE (reference sequence). This chain's CDR3 is CASTSDNQETQYF. CDR3 nucleotide sequence: TGTGCCAGCACCTCGGACAACCAAGAGACCCAGTACTTC. Full variable domain (rest looked up from reference TRBV5-4 and TRBJ2-5): ETGVTQSPTHLIKTRGQQVTLRCSSQSGHNTVSWYQQALGQGPQFIFQYYREEENGRGNFPPRFSGLQFPNYSSELNVNALELDDSALYLCASTSDNQETQYFGPGTRLLVL.

This sequence joins TRBV9 and TRBJ1-5; 10 bases line up with TRBD1. With V trimmed by 0 bases and J by 4 bases, 1 base remained unmatched. This CDR3 has 15 residues. CDR1 is SGDLS and CDR2 is YYNGEE in the germline V gene. The CDR3 nucleotides are TGTGCCAGCAGCGTAGGGGACAGGGGTAATCAGCCCCAGCATTTT. Translation gives CASSVGDRGNQPQHF.

V is TRBV20-1 and J is TRBJ2-1; D unclear. The CDR3 runs to 12 residues. V was shortened by 3 bases and J by 4 bases, with 7 bases between the two germline ends. Germline V gene lookup returns CDR1 DFQATT and CDR2 SNEGSKA (reference sequence). CDR3 nucleotide sequence: TGCAGTGCTAGTGAGACTTACAATGAGCAGTTCTTC. It is translated as CSASETYNEQFF.

The chain joins TRBV7-9 to TRBJ1-3, with D uncertain. The length of the CDR3 is 14 residues. V lost 4 bases and J 0 bases, leaving 7 bases between the germline ends. Germline V gene data show CDR1 as SEHNR and CDR2 as FQNEAQ (reference sequence). The CDR3 DNA reads as TGTGCCAGCAGCTCTCAGTCCTCTGGAAACACCATATATTTT. It translates to CASSSQSSGNTIYF.

The rearrangement links TRBV9 to TRBJ2-1; D is possibly TRBD2 (6 bases). CDR1 is SGDLS and CDR2 is YYNGEE in the germline V gene. The CDR3 contains 15 residues. The V end was cut by 3 bases, the J end by 2 bases, with 12 bases between. This chain's CDR3 is CASSARDSPYNEQFF. CDR3 nucleotide sequence: TGTGCCAGCAGCGCCCGGGACTCACCCTACAATGAGCAGTTCTTC.

This sequence joins TRBV19 and TRBJ2-1; D remains ambiguous. Trimming pared 5 bases from V and 4 bases from J, leaving 3 bases between. Germline loops: CDR1 LNHDA, CDR2 SQIVND (reference sequence). The CDR3 contains 11 residues. The CDR3: CASSQYNEQFF. CDR3 sequence (DNA): TGTGCCAGTAGTCAGTACAATGAGCAGTTCTTC.

The CDR3 DNA is TGTGCCAGCAGTTACCCCAGTCCTGGGGCATATGACCCTAGCTCCTACAATGAGCAGTTCTTC. It specifies CASSYPSPGAYDPSSYNEQFF. The chain combines TRBV6-2 or TRBV6-3 with TRBJ2-1, with D possibly being TRBD1 (5 bases). Trimming stripped 2 bases from V and 0 bases from J, with 26 bases between. The germline V gene has CDR1 MNHEY and CDR2 SVGEGT. The CDR3 runs to 21 residues.

The gene calls are TRBV13 and TRBJ2-3; possibly TRBD1 for D (5 bases). Looked up from germline, CDR1 is PRHDT and CDR2 is FYEKMQ (reference sequence). The CDR3 extends over 14 amino acids. Trimming pared 6 bases from V and 1 base from J, leaving 11 bases between. In nucleotides, the CDR3 is TGTGCCAGCAGACTTGGACAAGGCACAGATACGCAGTATTTT. This gives the protein CASRLGQGTDTQYF.

The CDR3 is CASSPPGLAGGLETQYF. CDR3 bases: TGTGCCAGCTCACCACCCGGACTAGCGGGAGGGCTGGAGACGCAGTATTTT. The V call is TRBV18, the J call TRBJ2-3; the match to TRBD2 covers 15 bases. With 0 bases clipped from V and 9 bases from J, the junction kept 7 bases outside the gene matches. Germline V gene data show CDR1 as KGHSH and CDR2 as LQKENI. CDR3 length: 17 residues.

The chain combines TRBV6-5 with TRBJ2-2, with 8 bases identical to TRBD2. The CDR3 loop spans 13 amino acids. Per germline, CDR1 MNHEY and CDR2 SVGAGI. The ends lost 6 bases at V and 6 bases at J; junction bases unmatched: 3. The CDR3 DNA reads TGTGCCAGCAGGGGACTAGTCCCCGGGGAGCTGTTTTTT. Translation: CASRGLVPGELFF.

This clone has only one observation. This rearrangement joins TRBV7-9 to TRBJ2-7, with unresolved D. Trimming removed 3 bases at V and 7 bases at J, with 22 bases between. In germline, CDR1 is SEHNR, CDR2 FQNEAQ (reference sequence). CDR3 size: 16 residues. CDR3 in amino acids: CASSFQLGSLFGEQYF. In nucleotides, the CDR3 is TGTGCCAGCAGCTTCCAGCTAGGATCGCTTTTCGGGGAGCAGTACTTC.

V is TRBV11-2 and J is TRBJ2-7, with D possibly matching TRBD2 (5 bases). The V gene lost 6 bases and the J gene lost 3 bases, with 9 bases spanning the gap. The CDR3 runs 12 residues. Germline assignment: CDR1 SGHAT and CDR2 FQNNGV. This chain's CDR3 is CASSFGNYEQYF. The CDR3 coding sequence is TGTGCCAGCAGTTTCGGGAACTACGAGCAGTACTTC.

The V gene is TRBV7-3, the J gene TRBJ2-2, with 12 bases aligning to TRBD2. Trimming at V came to 11 bases and at J to 3 bases, leaving 4 bases not matched to a gene. In germline, CDR1 is SGHTA, CDR2 FQGTGA. This CDR3 has 14 amino acids. In DNA, the CDR3 is TGTGCCTCAAGGACTAGCGGGGACACCGGGGAGCTGTTTTTT. Amino acid sequence: CASRTSGDTGELFF.

The chain links TRBV5-4 to TRBJ2-3, with 13 bases aligning to TRBD2. CDR3 size: 17 residues. Trimming removed 4 bases from V and 2 bases from J; junction bases left unmatched: 7. Germline values: CDR1 SGHNT, CDR2 YYREEE (reference sequence). As DNA, the CDR3 is TGTGCCAGCAGCCCTAAGGGACTAGCGGGGCCCACAGATACGCAGTATTTT. Its translation is CASSPKGLAGPTDTQYF. The full variable domain, rest sourced from reference TRBV5-4 and TRBJ2-3, is ETGVTQSPTHLIKTRGQQVTLRCSSQSGHNTVSWYQQALGQGPQFIFQYYREEENGRGNFPPRFSGLQFPNYSSELNVNALELDDSALYLCASSPKGLAGPTDTQYFGPGTRLTVL.

This clone has a handful of counts. V usage is TRBV5-4 and J usage is TRBJ1-6; TRBD1 matches at 7 bases. CDR1 and CDR2 (germline): SGHNT, YYREEE (reference sequence). This CDR3 comprises 16 residues. After removal of 3 bases from V and 3 bases from J, the junction contained 6 bases not matched to a gene. CDR3 region: CASSSRTGGYNSPLHF. The DNA of the CDR3 is TGTGCCAGCAGCTCGCGGACAGGAGGCTATAATTCACCCCTCCACTTT.

The chain uses TRBV2 and TRBJ2-1, with 7 nucleotides matching TRBD2. The V gene end was trimmed by 6 bases and the J gene end by 5 bases; junction bases not matched to a gene: 10. The CDR3 totals 15 residues. Germline values: CDR1 SNHLY, CDR2 FYNNEI. The CDR3 DNA reads TGTGCCAGCAGAGAAAAGCGGGATACCCACAATGAGCAGTTCTTC. Amino acids: CASREKRDTHNEQFF.

CDR3 in DNA: TGCGCCAGCAACCTAGCGGTTATGAACACCGGGGAGCTGTTTTTT. It specifies CASNLAVMNTGELFF. This rearrangement joins TRBV5-1 to TRBJ2-2; 7 bases agree with TRBD2. Trimming at V came to 6 bases and at J to 1 base, leaving 6 bases not matched to a gene. CDR3 length: 15 amino acids. CDR1 is SGHRS, CDR2 YFSETQ, per germline.

The genes are TRBV9 and TRBJ2-3; D uncertain. The CDR3 sequence is 13 residues long. The germline V gene has CDR1 SGDLS and CDR2 YYNGEE. Trimming cost V 3 bases and J 5 bases, with 10 bases left between them. Here the CDR3 reads CASSALPRDTQYF. The CDR3 nucleotides are TGTGCCAGCAGCGCACTTCCAAGAGATACGCAGTATTTT.

V usage is TRBV2 and J usage is TRBJ1-3; tentatively, D is TRBD1 (6 bases). V lost 11 bases and J 2 bases, leaving 19 bases between the germline ends. The CDR3 contains 15 residues. Germline V gene sequence: CDR1 SNHLY, CDR2 FYNNEI. The CDR3 nucleotides are TGTGCCCAGGCTCAACAGGGATCGGCTGGAAACACCATATATTTT. It translates to CAQAQQGSAGNTIYF.

The chain has TRBV7-9 and TRBJ2-2; D is ambiguous. This CDR3 comprises 12 residues. Germline loops: CDR1 SEHNR, CDR2 FQNEAQ (reference sequence). Trimming left V 5 bases short and J 3 bases short, with 4 bases between. The CDR3 loop reads CASSRDTGELFF. The CDR3 DNA follows: TGTGCCAGCAGCCGGGACACCGGGGAGCTGTTTTTT.

V and J are TRBV18 and TRBJ2-5; D possibly corresponds to TRBD2 (5 bases). The V end lost 6 bases, the J end lost 9 bases, and 20 bases lay between the germline ends. The CDR3 is 14 residues long. CDR1 is KGHSH, CDR2 LQKENI, per germline. The CDR3 DNA is TGTGCCAGCTCGGCTGATAGGACGCCCGGGGCCCAGTACTTC. Its protein product is CASSADRTPGAQYF.

The CDR3 sequence is CASRIYGGEQFF. CDR3 in DNA: TGTGCCAGCAGAATATACGGGGGAGAGCAGTTCTTC. The V and J genes are TRBV2 and TRBJ2-7, with TRBD2 as a possible D gene (6 bases). The DNA matches TRBJ2-1 better at its end, which makes the J call doubtful. The CDR3 runs to 12 residues. Germline V gene sequence: CDR1 SNHLY, CDR2 FYNNEI.

This sequence joins TRBV27 and TRBJ2-5; D is unclear. The V end was cut by 4 bases, the J end by 5 bases, with 11 bases between. CDR1 is MNHEY and CDR2 is SMNVEV in the germline V gene (reference sequence). This CDR3 has 13 residues. The CDR3 here is CASSSSRKETQYF. The CDR3 region has the DNA TGTGCCAGCAGTTCCTCGAGGAAGGAGACCCAGTACTTC.

The chain uses TRBV27 and TRBJ2-1; TRBD1 agrees at 8 bases. Germline CDR1 is MNHEY and CDR2 is SMNVEV (reference sequence). This CDR3 is built from 16 residues. The junction had 6 bases not matched to a gene; V was cut back by 0 bases and J by 5 bases. The CDR3 loop reads CASSLSGQGAHNEQFF. The CDR3 bases are TGTGCCAGCAGTTTATCTGGACAGGGCGCCCACAATGAGCAGTTCTTC.

This chain connects TRBV30 to TRBJ1-6, with no clear D. The CDR3 totals 13 residues. V lost 0 bases, J lost 8 bases, and 8 bases lay in between. Germline lookup yields CDR1 GTSNPN and CDR2 SVGIG (reference sequence). CDR3 residues: CAWSVRGDSPLHF. DNA for the CDR3: TGTGCCTGGAGTGTACGCGGGGATTCACCCCTCCACTTT.

The gene calls are TRBV18 and TRBJ2-2, with a weak D call TRBD2 (5 bases). The CDR3 contains 13 residues. With 3 bases removed from V and 7 bases from J, the gap between germline ends came to 9 bases. CDR1 KGHSH and CDR2 LQKENI come from the germline V gene. This CDR3 reads CASSPLAGGELFF. The CDR3 nucleotides are TGTGCCAGCTCACCTCTAGCTGGCGGGGAGCTGTTTTTT.

This clone was seen just once. Here the CDR3 DNA reads TGTGCCAGCAGTTACTCGAAGAGGGATAAAGAGTTCTTC. Protein: CASSYSKRDKEFF. The chain has TRBV6-5 and TRBJ2-1, with D perhaps matching TRBD2 (5 bases). V was pared by 0 bases and J by 14 bases, with 14 bases between. Germline V gene sequence: CDR1 MNHEY, CDR2 SVGAGI. The CDR3 is 13 amino acids.

The chain combines TRBV4-3 with TRBJ2-2; 9 bases are a match to TRBD2. The J segment lost 7 bases and the V segment lost 4 bases, leaving 13 bases of the junction unmatched. Germline loops: CDR1 LGHNA, CDR2 YSLEER. This CDR3 spans 17 amino acids. DNA of the CDR3: TGCGCCAGCAGCCCCGATCGGCGGGAGGGCCTGGGCGGGGAGCTGTTTTTT. Amino acid sequence: CASSPDRREGLGGELFF.

The chain combines TRBV3-1 (or the pseudogene TRBV3-2) with TRBJ1-5; D ambiguous. The V gene's germline CDR1 is LGHDT and CDR2 YNNKEL (reference sequence). The length of the CDR3 is 12 residues. V shed 5 bases and J shed 4 bases, with 6 bases lying between them. CDR3 coding DNA: TGTGCCAGCAGCTTCTCTAATCAGCCCCAGCATTTT. As protein: CASSFSNQPQHF.

This chain connects TRBV11-2 to TRBJ2-7; the match to TRBD1 covers 7 bases. Germline CDR1 is SGHAT and CDR2 is FQNNGV. V lost 5 bases to trimming and J lost 0 bases; unmatched junction nucleotides: 10. CDR3 length: 16 residues. The chain's CDR3 is CASSLPRTGLSYEQYF. CDR3 bases: TGTGCCAGCAGCCTCCCGCGGACAGGACTCTCCTACGAGCAGTACTTC.

The gene calls are TRBV30 and TRBJ2-1; 12 bases align to TRBD2. The CDR3 is 17 residues long. V lost 2 bases to trimming and J lost 1 base; unmatched junction nucleotides: 6. Germline V gene lookup returns CDR1 GTSNPN and CDR2 SVGIG (reference sequence). The CDR3 DNA reads as TGTGCCTGGAGTCGGACTAGCGGGGTAGCATCCTACAATGAGCAGTTCTTC. It yields the protein CAWSRTSGVASYNEQFF.